One and the same sample provided the 19 T cell receptor beta chains below, sequenced in a study of OX40 agonist ivuxolimab in advanced cancers. Clones were sequenced by immunoSEQ multiplex PCR, and TCRdb holds only the in-frame ones, with some missing. This table has 60,000 to 80,000 clones, around 80% appearing once. Sequences were derived from CD4+ or CD8+ T cells sorted from blood, sampled in a trial of the OX40 agonist ivuxolimab. These TCRs come from an adult with an advanced solid tumor such as melanoma, head and neck, liver or kidney cancer.

The chain employs TRBV19 and TRBJ2-3; no reliable D call. Trimming removed 1 base from V and 3 bases from J, with 5 bases in between. The CDR3 is 13 amino acids. The germline V gene has CDR1 LNHDA and CDR2 SQIVND (reference sequence). CDR3 amino acids: CASSIGRTDTQYF. The CDR3, as DNA: TGTGCCAGTAGTATAGGTAGGACAGATACGCAGTATTTT.

The genes are TRBV5-1 and TRBJ2-2; 12 bases are shared with TRBD2. Trimming at V came to 1 base and at J to 8 bases, leaving 3 bases not matched to a gene. This CDR3 region has 15 residues. CDR1 is SGHRS, CDR2 YFSETQ, per germline. The CDR3 here is CASSLRTSGTGELFF. In nucleotides, the CDR3 is TGCGCCAGCAGCTTGAGGACTAGCGGGACTGGGGAGCTGTTTTTT. Based on the CDR3 plus reference TRBV5-1 and TRBJ2-2, the full variable domain is KAGVTQTPRYLIKTRGQQVTLSCSPISGHRSVSWYQQTPGQGLQFLFEYFSETQRNKGNFPGRFSGRQFSNSRSEMNVSTLELGDSALYLCASSLRTSGTGELFFGEGSRLTVL.

V and J are TRBV7-9 and TRBJ1-5, with 7 bases aligning to TRBD1. This CDR3 is 13 amino acids long. Germline CDR1 is SEHNR and CDR2 is FQNEAQ (reference sequence). V shed 4 bases, J shed 5 bases, and the junction held 2 bases outside the gene matches. This CDR3 is CASSSQGHQPQHF. Written as DNA, the CDR3 is TGTGCCAGCAGCTCACAGGGGCATCAGCCCCAGCATTTT. The full variable domain, in which reference TRBV7-9 and TRBJ1-5 provide the parts outside the CDR3, is DTGVSQNPRHKITKRGQNVTFRCDPISEHNRLYWYRQTLGQGPEFLTYFQNEAQLEKSRLLSDRFSAERPKGSFSTLEIQRTEQGDSAMYLCASSSQGHQPQHFGDGTRLSIL.

This chain links TRBV28 with TRBJ2-7; a weak D match, TRBD1 (6 bases). Trimming cost V 4 bases and J 7 bases, with 11 bases left between them. Germline values: CDR1 MDHEN, CDR2 SYDVKM. The CDR3 totals 12 residues. The CDR3 DNA reads as TGTGCCAGCAGTTCCCGCCAGGGGGAGCAGTACTTC. Translating gives CASSSRQGEQYF.

This chain uses TRBV28 with TRBJ2-7; 7 nucleotides agree with TRBD1. CDR3 size: 12 residues. The V segment lost 6 bases and the J segment 7 bases; nucleotides outside the gene matches: 6. Germline CDR1 is MDHEN and CDR2 is SYDVKM. DNA for the CDR3: TGTGCCAGCAGCACCCCAGGGGGTGAGCAGTACTTC. Its translation is CASSTPGGEQYF.

The chain has TRBV7-2 and TRBJ1-3; 7 bases agree with TRBD1. Trimming removed 6 bases from V and 3 bases from J; junction bases left unmatched: 8. Germline assignment: CDR1 SGHTA and CDR2 FQGNSA. The CDR3 contains 15 residues. The CDR3 coding sequence is TGTGCCAGCAGTCTGACAGGGTTTTTTGGAAACACCATATATTTT. It yields the protein CASSLTGFFGNTIYF.

Only one count was recorded for this clone. This chain links TRBV6-5 with TRBJ2-7, with TRBD1 matching over 7 bases. This CDR3 is 13 amino acids long. The J segment lost 0 bases and the V segment lost 7 bases, leaving 3 bases of the junction unmatched. Germline V gene sequence: CDR1 MNHEY, CDR2 SVGAGI. CDR3 sequence reads: CASIPGGSYEQYF. The DNA of the CDR3 is TGTGCCAGCATCCCAGGGGGCTCCTACGAGCAGTACTTC.

V and J are TRBV4-3 and TRBJ1-4; D not resolved. The germline V and J ends were trimmed by 0 bases and 0 bases, with 5 bases remaining between them. Per germline, CDR1 LGHNA and CDR2 YSLEER. The CDR3 sequence is 15 residues long. CDR3 residues: CASSQDSTTNEKLFF. CDR3 nucleotides: TGCGCCAGCAGCCAAGATTCCACAACTAATGAAAAACTGTTTTTT.

Only a few counts were recorded for this clone. The V call is TRBV2, the J call TRBJ2-1; unclear D gene. The CDR3 sequence is 11 residues long. Germline-derived CDR1 and CDR2 are SNHLY and FYNNEI. Trimming stripped 6 bases from V and 4 bases from J, with 4 bases between. The CDR3 DNA follows: TGTGCCAGCAGCTCATACAATGAGCAGTTCTTC. It specifies CASSSYNEQFF.

The chain employs TRBV7-8 and TRBJ2-3; 9 bases line up with TRBD2. CDR1 is SGHVS, CDR2 FQNEAQ, per germline. The CDR3 spans 16 residues. Trimming took 5 bases from V and 4 from J; bases not matched to a gene: 10. The CDR3 bases are TGTGCCAGCAGCCTCCTAGCGGGAAAGGAAGCAGATACGCAGTATTTT. This codes for CASSLLAGKEADTQYF.

V gene TRBV19 combines with J gene TRBJ2-7; 7 bases align to TRBD2. Germline CDR1 reads LNHDA; CDR2 reads SQIVND (reference sequence). The CDR3 runs to 17 residues. J gave up 0 bases and V 3 bases, and 11 bases lay outside the gene matches. The CDR3 coding sequence is TGTGCCAGTAGTATTCCCCCGGTTCGGGGGGACTCCTACGAGCAGTACTTC. This gives the protein CASSIPPVRGDSYEQYF.

The chain is built from TRBV6-6 and TRBJ2-3, with 7 bases lining up with TRBD1. J lost 6 bases, V lost 5 bases, and 14 bases had no gene match. Germline CDR1 and CDR2: MNHNY and SVGAGI (reference sequence). The CDR3 loop spans 16 amino acids. CDR3: CASSGGQAAWGDTQYF. The DNA for the CDR3 is TGTGCCAGCAGTGGAGGACAGGCCGCGTGGGGGGATACGCAGTATTTT.

This sequence joins TRBV2 and TRBJ2-2, with TRBD1 as a possible D gene (5 bases). The CDR3 runs to 14 residues. Germline CDR1 reads SNHLY; CDR2 reads FYNNEI. V was clipped by 6 bases and J by 1 base, with 9 bases between them. CDR3 sequence reads: CASRPGQNTGELFF. CDR3 sequence (DNA): TGTGCCAGCAGGCCCGGACAGAACACCGGGGAGCTGTTTTTT.

CDR3 coding DNA: TGCGCCAGCAGCTCCAGGGGGCGGGGGACTGAAGCTTTCTTT. Translating it yields CASSSRGRGTEAFF. This chain uses TRBV5-1 with TRBJ1-1; 8 nucleotides agree with TRBD1. V was pared by 3 bases and J by 5 bases, with 6 bases of the junction left unmatched. The CDR3 sequence is 14 residues long. The germline V gene has CDR1 SGHRS and CDR2 YFSETQ.

The V gene is TRBV29-1, the J gene TRBJ2-5; 7 bases are a match to TRBD2. This CDR3 has 13 amino acids. The trim removed 3 bases at V and 2 bases at J, leaving 3 bases unmatched. Germline V CDR1 and CDR2: SQVTM, ANQGSEA. The CDR3 nucleotides are TGCAGCGTTGACTGGGGACTACAAGAGACCCAGTACTTC. Its translation is CSVDWGLQETQYF.

The chain is built from TRBV25-1 and TRBJ1-3, with 7 bases lining up with TRBD1. Germline assignment: CDR1 MGHDK and CDR2 SYGVNS. V gave up 6 bases and J gave up 4 bases; unmatched junction bases: 3. The CDR3 has 13 amino acids. CDR3 sequence (DNA): TGTGCCAGCAGCCGGGACAGCGGAAACACCATATATTTT. The encoded protein is CASSRDSGNTIYF.

The chain recombines TRBV30 with TRBJ1-2; weak D call: TRBD1 (6 bases). V lost 4 bases, J lost 1 base, and 13 bases lay in between. CDR1 is GTSNPN, CDR2 SVGIG, per germline (reference sequence). CDR3 length: 14 amino acids. The CDR3 loop is CAWTGDTLNYGYTF. CDR3 sequence (DNA): TGTGCCTGGACCGGGGACACCCTTAACTATGGCTACACCTTC.

This chain uses TRBV6-5 with TRBJ1-2; TRBD1 agrees at 8 bases. Germline CDR1 reads MNHEY; CDR2 reads SVGAGI. The V gene end was trimmed by 6 bases and the J gene end by 4 bases; junction bases not matched to a gene: 4. The CDR3 runs 13 residues. The CDR3 bases are TGTGCCAGCAGAGGACAGGGCGGCTATGGCTACACCTTC. It translates to CASRGQGGYGYTF.

J is TRBJ2-2 and V is TRBV29-1, with D maybe TRBD1 (7 bases). The germline V gene has CDR1 SQVTM and CDR2 ANQGSEA. This CDR3 region has 15 residues. Deletions cut 2 bases from V and 3 bases from J, with 13 bases between. The CDR3 DNA reads as TGCAGCGTTGAAACCCAGGGGGGAGACACCGGGGAGCTGTTTTTT. It codes for CSVETQGGDTGELFF.